This entry lists 30 T cell receptor beta chains sequenced from one sample in a study of CD8+ T cells in alopecia areata. Treatment in this sample: oral pan-JAK inhibitor, 5-10 mg twice daily. It was cDNA, reverse transcribed from extracted RNA, that served as the sequencing template. TCRdb's copy holds only in-frame clones and misses some; the assay was immunoSEQ multiplex PCR. The sample has fewer than 110,000 clones, 84% seen once. This specimen consisted of CD8+ T cells sorted from blood, obtained at week 24, from a patient treated with tofacitinib. Source of these receptors: a human donor with alopecia areata.

This clone was recorded only once. The chain links TRBV5-6 to TRBJ1-6; the D gene is possibly TRBD1 (5 bases). The germline V gene encodes CDR1 SGHDT and CDR2 YYEEEE. This CDR3 region has 15 residues. The ends were cut back, 2 bases at V and 8 bases at J, with 14 bases in the middle. The CDR3 here is CASSLGDSGHSPLHF. The CDR3 nucleotides read TGTGCCAGCAGCTTAGGGGACTCCGGACATTCACCCCTCCACTTT. Supplemented by reference TRBV5-6 and TRBJ1-6, the full variable domain reads DAGVTQSPTHLIKTRGQQVTLRCSPKSGHDTVSWYQQALGQGPQFIFQYYEEEERQRGNFPDRFSGHQFPNYSSELNVNALLLGDSALYLCASSLGDSGHSPLHFGNGTRLTVT.

This chain uses TRBV29-1 with TRBJ1-2, with TRBD1 identical over 7 bases. The germline CDR1 and CDR2 sequences are SQVTM and ANQGSEA. The CDR3 loop spans 14 amino acids. Trimming cost V 5 bases and J 4 bases; bases outside gene matches: 10. As DNA, the CDR3 is TGCAGCGTTCCCAGGGGGGATTCTGGCTATGGCTACACCTTC. This codes for CSVPRGDSGYGYTF.

In its sample, this clone was seen once. This chain links TRBV27 with TRBJ2-3; D is ambiguous. The V end lost 11 bases, the J end lost 1 base, and 13 bases lay between the germline ends. Germline values: CDR1 MNHEY, CDR2 SMNVEV (reference sequence). The CDR3 has 13 residues. The CDR3 bases are TGTGCCGGCACCTTTAGGGGCACAGATACGCAGTATTTT. Protein product: CAGTFRGTDTQYF.

The chain employs TRBV29-1 and TRBJ1-2; D is perhaps TRBD1 (5 bases). V lost 4 bases to trimming and J lost 4 bases, with 16 bases between them. Germline loops: CDR1 SQVTM, CDR2 ANQGSEA. The CDR3 length is 14 residues. The CDR3: CSVGGGELFYGYTF. CDR3 coding DNA: TGCAGCGTTGGTGGGGGGGAACTGTTCTATGGCTACACCTTC.

The CDR3 DNA is TGTGCCAGCAGTCAAAACGGACGCCCATTCAACGAGCAGTACTTC. Translated, it gives CASSQNGRPFNEQYF. The chain links TRBV6-5 to TRBJ2-5; D is unclear. The J call may be mistaken, given a closer DNA end match to TRBJ2-7. The CDR3 length is 15 residues. CDR1 is MNHEY, CDR2 SVGAGI, per germline.

The chain couples TRBV27 to TRBJ2-3; 10 positions agree with TRBD2. Germline V gene sequence: CDR1 MNHEY, CDR2 SMNVEV (reference sequence). CDR3 size: 18 residues. V trimming: 3 bases; J trimming: 4 bases; junction bases outside the gene matches: 13. Here the CDR3 reads CASSFLAGDSPRADTQYF. The CDR3, as DNA: TGTGCCAGCAGTTTCCTAGCGGGGGACTCCCCCCGGGCAGATACGCAGTATTTT.

A note on this clone: At one of its ends the junction is not consistent with the germline gene, which may arise from a read error. CDR3 sequence: CASSPEPEGNEQFF. CDR3 DNA sequence: TGTGCTAGCAGCCCAGAGCCCGAGGGCAATGAGCAGTTCTTC. This sequence joins TRBV7-7 and TRBJ2-1; possibly TRBD2 for D (5 bases). The germline CDR1 and CDR2 sequences are SSHAT and FNYEAQ (reference sequence). The CDR3 sequence is 14 residues long.

Regarding this clone: At one of its ends the junction is not consistent with the germline gene, which may arise from a read error. The chain uses TRBV6-6 and TRBJ2-5; 7 bases line up with TRBD2. The germline V gene has CDR1 MNHNY and CDR2 SVGAGI (reference sequence). The length of the CDR3 is 14 residues. CDR3 DNA sequence: TGTGCCAGCAGTCCGGGGGGACGACAAGAGGCCCAGTACTTC. Its protein is CASSPGGRQEAQYF.

The chain couples TRBV4-1 to TRBJ1-1, with D hard to call. The CDR3 is made up of 15 amino acids. Germline V gene data show CDR1 as MGHRA and CDR2 as YSYEKL. The V gene lost 0 bases and the J gene lost 2 bases, with 10 bases spanning the gap. This CDR3 reads CASSQDLQLNTEAFF. DNA of the CDR3: TGCGCCAGCAGCCAAGATCTCCAGCTTAACACTGAAGCTTTCTTT.

The CDR3 here is CASSLGRPGWDEQFF. CDR3 DNA: TGTGCCAGCAGCTTAGGGCGACCAGGGTGGGATGAGCAGTTCTTC. The chain combines TRBV7-2 with TRBJ2-1; tentative D call: TRBD1 (5 bases). This CDR3 contains 15 residues. The V end was cut by 1 base, the J end by 8 bases, with 15 bases between. The germline gives CDR1 SGHTA, CDR2 FQGNSA.

Remarks on this clone: The junction differs from germline at one of its ends, possibly a read error. The chain employs TRBV11-3 and TRBJ2-7; possible D gene TRBD2, 5 bases. Per the germline V gene, CDR1 is SGHNT and CDR2 is YENEEA. The CDR3 length is 11 residues. The chain's CDR3 is CASSLTGSAFF. The CDR3 DNA reads TGTGCCAGCAGCTTAACGGGATCCGCATTCTTC.

The chain joins TRBV25-1 to TRBJ2-3; no firm D call. V gave up 5 bases and J gave up 5 bases, with 11 bases separating them. Germline values: CDR1 MGHDK, CDR2 SYGVNS. CDR3 length: 13 residues. The CDR3 spells CASSQTGGDTQYF. As DNA, the CDR3 is TGTGCCAGCAGTCAAACGGGCGGAGATACGCAGTATTTT.

CDR3 residues: CASSPGLKETQYF. DNA of the CDR3: TGTGCCAGCAGCCCCGGGCTTAAAGAGACCCAGTACTTC. The V and J genes are TRBV7-8 and TRBJ2-5, with D unclear. The CDR3 consists of 13 residues. In germline, CDR1 is SGHVS, CDR2 FQNEAQ. The V and J ends lost 5 bases and 3 bases respectively, with 10 bases between them.

The chain employs TRBV7-2 and TRBJ2-5; TRBD2 is a possible D gene (5 bases). Germline CDR1 reads SGHTA; CDR2 reads FQGNSA. The CDR3 extends over 13 amino acids. The V gene lost 6 bases and the J gene lost 2 bases, with 10 bases spanning the gap. CDR3 in amino acids: CASSPGEQETQYF. In nucleotides, the CDR3 is TGTGCCAGCAGTCCCGGGGAGCAAGAGACCCAGTACTTC.

The rearrangement uses TRBV5-4 and TRBJ2-5; possible D gene TRBD2, 5 bases. The CDR3 has 17 amino acids. The germline V gene has CDR1 SGHNT and CDR2 YYREEE (reference sequence). Trimming stripped 0 bases from V and 5 bases from J, with 20 bases between. The CDR3 coding sequence is TGTGCCAGCAGCTTGGCCGGGTTAGCGACCTCCCGGGAGACCCAGTACTTC. Amino acid sequence: CASSLAGLATSRETQYF.

The J gene is TRBJ1-4, the V gene TRBV7-9; a possible D gene is TRBD1 (5 bases). The V end lost 3 bases, the J end lost 11 bases, and 16 bases lay between the germline ends. CDR3 size: 14 residues. The germline CDR1 and CDR2 sequences are SEHNR and FQNEAQ (reference sequence). CDR3 in amino acids: CASSLVSGTQKLFF. The DNA of the CDR3 is TGTGCCAGCAGCTTGGTCTCGGGGACCCAGAAACTGTTTTTT. The entire variable domain, with the rest obtained from reference TRBV7-9 and TRBJ1-4, is as follows: DTGVSQNPRHKITKRGQNVTFRCDPISEHNRLYWYRQTLGQGPEFLTYFQNEAQLEKSRLLSDRFSAERPKGSFSTLEIQRTEQGDSAMYLCASSLVSGTQKLFFGSGTQLSVL.

The chain has TRBV9 and TRBJ2-3, with TRBD2 identical over 11 bases. This CDR3 region has 18 residues. Trimming cost V 3 bases and J 0 bases; bases outside gene matches: 9. The germline gives CDR1 SGDLS, CDR2 YYNGEE. The CDR3 coding sequence is TGTGCCAGCAGCGGCCTAGCGGGGGGCAGCGCTAGCACAGATACGCAGTATTTT. Its protein product is CASSGLAGGSASTDTQYF.

The chain couples TRBV19 to TRBJ1-1; D unclear. Germline assignment: CDR1 LNHDA and CDR2 SQIVND (reference sequence). V lost 5 bases and J 6 bases, leaving 10 bases between the germline ends. CDR3 length equals 12 residues. The CDR3 protein is CASSSSRAEAFF. For the CDR3, the DNA is TGTGCCAGTAGTTCGTCACGGGCTGAAGCTTTCTTT.

CDR3 protein: CASSARVGYNEQFF. CDR3 in DNA: TGTGCCAGTAGTGCCCGGGTCGGGTACAATGAGCAGTTCTTC. V and J are TRBV19 and TRBJ2-1; D is unclear. The CDR3 loop spans 14 amino acids. Trimming stripped 5 bases from V and 4 bases from J, with 12 bases between. Germline V CDR1 and CDR2: LNHDA, SQIVND (reference sequence).

This clone was seen a few times. The rearrangement joins TRBV7-9 to TRBJ2-5; D remains ambiguous. V lost 2 bases and J lost 1, with 2 bases in between. The germline V gene encodes CDR1 SEHNR and CDR2 FQNEAQ (reference sequence). The CDR3 is 12 amino acids. The CDR3 region has the DNA TGTGCCAGCAGCTTAATCCAAGAGACCCAGTACTTC. This encodes CASSLIQETQYF.

This chain uses TRBV7-8 with TRBJ2-2; no definite D call. Trimming removed 2 bases at V and 3 bases at J, with 22 bases between. The germline CDR1 and CDR2 sequences are SGHVS and FQNEAQ. This CDR3 is built from 19 residues. Here the CDR3 DNA reads TGTGCCAGCAGCTTAAATAGGGAATTGGGTAATCGATACACCGGGGAGCTGTTTTTT. Translating gives CASSLNRELGNRYTGELFF.

The gene calls are TRBV10-2 and TRBJ2-1; TRBD2 aligns across 8 bases. The CDR3 is 15 amino acids. Germline lookup yields CDR1 WSHSY and CDR2 SAAADI. V shed 6 bases, J shed 1 base, and the junction held 5 bases outside the gene matches. The CDR3 DNA follows: TGCGCCAGCAGCCGGGGGGGGAGATCCTACAATGAGCAGTTCTTC. It specifies CASSRGGRSYNEQFF.

The chain uses TRBV6-5 and TRBJ1-5; D ambiguous. Germline V CDR1 and CDR2: MNHEY, SVGAGI. The CDR3 is 14 residues long. The V end was cut by 5 bases, the J end by 5 bases, with 13 bases between. CDR3 sequence (DNA): TGTGCCAGCAGTGCTAACAGTCCTCATCAGCCCCAGCATTTT. It encodes CASSANSPHQPQHF.

The chain recombines TRBV4-2 with TRBJ2-5; D may be TRBD2 (7 bases). Germline CDR1 reads LGHNA; CDR2 reads YNFKEQ. The CDR3 extends over 15 amino acids. V lost 0 bases and J 5 bases, leaving 13 bases between the germline ends. The CDR3 reads CASSQDLGGGETQYF. The CDR3, as DNA: TGTGCCAGCAGCCAAGATCTTGGCGGGGGCGAGACCCAGTACTTC.

V gene TRBV9 combines with J gene TRBJ2-7, with 7 bases fitting TRBD1. With V trimmed by 4 bases and J by 2 bases, 6 bases remained unmatched. The CDR3 loop spans 14 amino acids. CDR1 is SGDLS, CDR2 YYNGEE, per germline. The CDR3 loop is CASSPQGQTYEQYF. CDR3 coding DNA: TGTGCCAGCAGCCCACAGGGGCAAACCTACGAGCAGTACTTC.

This clone was seen only a few times. The chain has TRBV7-2 and TRBJ2-5; D is undetermined. This CDR3 contains 15 residues. Germline CDR1 is SGHTA and CDR2 is FQGNSA. Trimming removed 5 bases at V and 7 bases at J, with 20 bases between. Here the CDR3 DNA reads TGTGCCAGCAGCCCATACCATGGGATGATGGTGACCCAGTACTTC. Its protein is CASSPYHGMMVTQYF.

This clone was seen only once. The chain employs TRBV6-5 and TRBJ2-7; D is possibly TRBD2 (6 bases). Germline V gene lookup returns CDR1 MNHEY and CDR2 SVGAGI. Trimming stripped 3 bases from V and 0 bases from J, with 12 bases between. The CDR3 loop spans 15 amino acids. The CDR3 DNA is TGTGCCAGCAGTTATGGTGCGGGGAGCTCCTACGAGCAGTACTTC. It yields the protein CASSYGAGSSYEQYF.

This chain links TRBV2 with TRBJ2-1; 8 bases align to TRBD2. V lost 7 bases to trimming and J lost 3 bases; unmatched junction nucleotides: 2. The CDR3 has 13 residues. The V gene's germline CDR1 is SNHLY and CDR2 FYNNEI. CDR3 region: CASKAGGYNEQFF. Written as DNA, the CDR3 is TGTGCCAGCAAGGCGGGGGGCTACAATGAGCAGTTCTTC.

V gene TRBV23-1 combines with J gene TRBJ2-1; the D gene could be TRBD1 or TRBD2 (6 bases each). TRBV23-1 is an ORF for which the function is uncertain. CDR3 length: 16 residues. The germline V and J ends were trimmed by 3 bases and 8 bases, with 20 bases remaining between them. This CDR3 reads CASSHGRGGGQDEQFF. DNA for the CDR3: TGCGCCAGCAGTCACGGCAGGGGAGGAGGGCAGGATGAGCAGTTCTTC.

The chain uses TRBV7-9 and TRBJ1-6, with D uncertain. Looked up from germline, CDR1 is SEHNR and CDR2 is FQNEAQ (reference sequence). Between the trimmed V and J ends, which lost 4 bases and 12 bases, there was a span of 10 bases. This CDR3 region has 12 residues. The DNA of the CDR3 is TGTGCCAGCAGCTCGGCTATGAGACCCCTCCACTTT. It codes for CASSSAMRPLHF. The variable domain in full, completed from reference TRBV7-9 and TRBJ1-6, reads DTGVSQNPRHKITKRGQNVTFRCDPISEHNRLYWYRQTLGQGPEFLTYFQNEAQLEKSRLLSDRFSAERPKGSFSTLEIQRTEQGDSAMYLCASSSAMRPLHFGNGTRLTVT.